This TCR beta chain was identified during a study of neurological immune-mediated disorders. Ten or more counts support this clonotype. The antigen remains unidentified. Study-level findings and limits: There were no CDR3 amino acid sequences shared by expanded clones across subjects, a result suggesting private repertoires in all groups.

Germline V gene sequence: CDR1 KGHSH, CDR2 LQKENI. The CDR3 spans 13 residues. V lost 2 bases and J 3 bases, leaving 7 bases between the germline ends. TCRdb re-derived calls from the 5' RACE reads in MiXCR, one entry per CDR3 protein. The sample holds tens of thousands of distinct CDR3 sequences, 9% to 12% seen once. The material sequenced was PBMCs. This rearrangement joins TRBV18 to TRBJ1-1; no definite D call. The sequence came from a middle-aged man in good health. This CDR3 is CASSPIGDTEAFF. In DNA, the CDR3 is TGTGCCAGCTCACCAATCGGGGACACTGAAGCTTTCTTT.